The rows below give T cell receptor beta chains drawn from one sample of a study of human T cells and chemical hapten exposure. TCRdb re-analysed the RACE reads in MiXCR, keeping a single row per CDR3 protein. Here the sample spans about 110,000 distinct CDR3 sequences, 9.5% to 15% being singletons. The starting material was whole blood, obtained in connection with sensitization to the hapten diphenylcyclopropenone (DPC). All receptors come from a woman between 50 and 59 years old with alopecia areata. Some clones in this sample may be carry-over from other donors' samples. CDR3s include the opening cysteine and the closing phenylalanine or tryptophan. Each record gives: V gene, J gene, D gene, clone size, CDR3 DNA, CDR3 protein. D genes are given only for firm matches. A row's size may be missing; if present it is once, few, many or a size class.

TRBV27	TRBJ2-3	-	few	TGTGCCAGCAGTTTATTATCTAGCTTTAAACACACAGATACGCAGTATTTT	CASSLLSSFKHTDTQYF
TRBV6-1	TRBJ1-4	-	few	TGTGCCAGCAGTGAAGTTATTGAAAAACTGTTTTTT	CASSEVIEKLFF
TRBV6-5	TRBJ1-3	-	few	TGTGCCAGCAGTTACTCAGGCTGGTCTGGAAACACCATATATTTT	CASSYSGWSGNTIYF
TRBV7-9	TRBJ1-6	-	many	TGTGCCAGCAGCTCGGGGGGCGCAGGGGCTAATTCACCCCTCCACTTT	CASSSGGAGANSPLHF
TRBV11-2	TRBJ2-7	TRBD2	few	TGTGCCAGCAGCTTAGATCTAGGCAGGGCCGGGACTATCCACTACGAGCAGTACTTC	CASSLDLGRAGTIHYEQYF
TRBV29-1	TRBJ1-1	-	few	TGCAGCGTCATCCCGAGGACACAAATGAACACTGAAGCTTTCTTT	CSVIPRTQMNTEAFF
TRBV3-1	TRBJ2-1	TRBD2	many	TGTGCCAGCAGCCAAGAGCCATGGACTAGCGGGGGGAATGAGCAGTTCTTC	CASSQEPWTSGGNEQFF
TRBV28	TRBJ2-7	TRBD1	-	TGTGCCAGCACCCTGAGGGGAACAGGGGGCGAGCAGTACTTC	CASTLRGTGGEQYF
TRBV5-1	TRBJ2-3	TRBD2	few	TGCGCCAGCAGCTCCTCCGGGACTATCACAGATACGCAGTATTTT	CASSSSGTITDTQYF
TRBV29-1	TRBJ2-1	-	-	TGCAGCGTTGCTGCGGATAGGAACAATGAGCAGTTCTTC	CSVAADRNNEQFF
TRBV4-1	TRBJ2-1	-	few	TGCGCCAGCAGCCACTCAAGGGGGTCATACAATGAGCAGTTCTTC	CASSHSRGSYNEQFF
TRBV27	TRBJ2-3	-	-	TGTGCCAGCAGTTTTGAAGGGGGGGCGCTGCGCACAGATACGCAGTATTTT	CASSFEGGALRTDTQYF
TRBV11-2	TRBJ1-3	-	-	TGTGCCAGCAGCTTACAGAGCTCTGGAAACACCATATATTTT	CASSLQSSGNTIYF
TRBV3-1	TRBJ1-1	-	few	TGTGCCAGCAGCCCTGGACTGGGGGTTGAAGCTTTCTTT	CASSPGLGVEAFF
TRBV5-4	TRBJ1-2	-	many	TGTGCCAGCGCAACAGGGAACTATGGCTACACCTTC	CASATGNYGYTF
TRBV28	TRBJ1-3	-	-	TGTGCCAGCAGTTCATTGGGGATCGGAAACACCATATATTTT	CASSSLGIGNTIYF
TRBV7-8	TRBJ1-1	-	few	TGTGCCAGCAGCTTAAATGTCTTAGGAGAAAGCGGTCCGTGTGAAGCTTTCTTT	CASSLNVLGESGPCEAFF
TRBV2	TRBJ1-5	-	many	TGTGCCACTAGGACAGCTAGCAATCAGCCCCAGCATTTT	CATRTASNQPQHF
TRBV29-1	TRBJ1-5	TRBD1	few	TGCAGCGTTGGGGGGACAGTCAATCAGCCCCAGCATTTT	CSVGGTVNQPQHF
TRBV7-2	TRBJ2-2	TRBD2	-	TGTGCCAGCAGCCCCCAATGGGGGGGCGGGGAGCTGTTTTTT	CASSPQWGGGELFF
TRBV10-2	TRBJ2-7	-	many	TGCGCCAGCAGTGAGGGGCAGGGCGGAGAAGAGCAGTACTTC	CASSEGQGGEEQYF
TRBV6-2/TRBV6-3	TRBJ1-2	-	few	TGTGCCAGCAGTTACCGGGCAGGATGGGATAGGAGCGGCTACACCTTC	CASSYRAGWDRSGYTF
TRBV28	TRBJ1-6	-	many	TGTGCCAGCAGTTTATCCAAGGGGCACTCACCCCTCCACTTT	CASSLSKGHSPLHF
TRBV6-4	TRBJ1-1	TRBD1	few	TGTGCCAGCAGTCCGGACAGGGGAAGCCCTGAAGCTTTCTTT	CASSPDRGSPEAFF
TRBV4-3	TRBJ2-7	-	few	TGCGCCAGCAGCCAAGATGACCCCCCAGGGACCACCTACGAGCAGTACTTC	CASSQDDPPGTTYEQYF
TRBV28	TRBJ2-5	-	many	TGTGCCAGCAGTCGGGACCGGGACATGGTTGAGACCCAGTACTTC	CASSRDRDMVETQYF
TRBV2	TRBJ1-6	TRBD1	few	TGTGCCAGCAGGACAGGGCTCAATTCACCCCTCCACTTT	CASRTGLNSPLHF
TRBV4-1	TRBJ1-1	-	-	TGCGCCAGCAGCCAAGCCGAGACACTGAAAGCGCAAGCTTTCTTT	CASSQAETLKAQAFF
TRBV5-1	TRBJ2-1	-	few	TGCGCCAGCAGCTTGGCCAGCCAGGGTTTCGATGAGCAGTTCTTC	CASSLASQGFDEQFF
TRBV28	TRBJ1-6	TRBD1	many	TGTGCCTCCACCTCCCCCGGGACAGGGCAATCACCCCTCCACTTT	CASTSPGTGQSPLHF
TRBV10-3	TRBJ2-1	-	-	TGTGCCATCAGTGGTTACAATGAGCAGTTCTTC	CAISGYNEQFF
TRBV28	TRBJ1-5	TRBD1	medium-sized	TGTGCCAGCAGGGACAGGGGAGGCAATCAGCCCCAGCATTTT	CASRDRGGNQPQHF
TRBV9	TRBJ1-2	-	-	TGTGCCAGCAGCCCGAGGCCCCCTAACTATGGCTACACCTTC	CASSPRPPNYGYTF